This T cell receptor beta chain emerged from a study of blood T cells in healthy people across ages (dated by TCRdb to between 2015 and 2016). For the study in its entirety: In model experiments, roughly one uniquely barcoded TCR beta cDNA molecule per two T cells was captured by template switching. Using deep sequencing normalized with unique cDNA molecular identifiers, the study measured how TCR beta repertoire diversity changes with age. Four age groups were formed from the donors: young (average roughly 15 years), middle-aged (approximately 39), aged (roughly 56) and long-lived (around 82). To avoid experimental bias, donors of different ages were randomly spread across the sequencing lanes. Two additional independent replicas of 1 million unique cDNA reads from the same blood draw were analyzed for two donors (one aged 18 to 30 and one aged 80 or older). What the work shows at the level of the full study, not this receptor alone: Total diversity estimates from one million sequenced T cells were considered lower bounds and underestimates. Because profiling used bulk unsorted PBMCs, naive and antigen-experienced compartments could not be compared conclusively. Observed TCR beta diversity per million T cells fell roughly linearly with age, and a significant reduction was already apparent by age about 36. A strong correlation was found between observed TCR beta diversity and the percentage of naive T cells measured by flow cytometry. The long-lived group showed more naive CD4+ T cells, fewer expanded clones and increased TCR diversity than the aged group, suggesting age selection. Because donor CMV infection status was unknown, age-related changes in expanded clonotypes were potentially confounded.

Inclusive of the bounding cysteine and phenylalanine, the CDR3 is 13 residues long. This entry keeps only the CDR3 DNA: 39 bases, framed from base 1. Looking up the germline V gene yields CDR1 SGDLS and CDR2 YYNGEE. The germline V end is reduced by 1 base and the J end by 4 bases; junction bases left unmatched: 1. Library preparation was by 5' RACE. Sequenced on an Illumina HiSeq 2500. The second PCR ran for roughly 6 to 11 cycles and used a J-beta primer mix along with a sample-barcoded 5' primer. A template-switch 5' adaptor carrying 12 random nucleotides introduced a unique molecular identifier onto each TCR beta cDNA molecule. At least 2.5 million CDR3-containing paired-end reads were obtained from each sample. All of the RNA was converted into first-strand cDNA using the Mint cDNA synthesis kit, with a TRBC-specific oligonucleotide serving as the primer. Following uracil-DNA glycosylase treatment, all cDNA underwent a first 18-cycle PCR with the universal primers M1SS and BC2_uni_R. Regarding the original processing steps: For normalization, 1 million high-quality reads, each with a distinct molecular identifier, were randomly selected from each sample. Instead of being binned into consensus sequences, reads with shared molecular identifiers were discarded. MiTCR, with a Q25 quality threshold and the strictest error-elimination algorithm, was used for CDR3 identification, clonotype clustering and error correction. Lower-bound total TCR beta diversity was estimated with a nonparametric unseen species model using Euler transformation. TCRdb trimmed public reads at Q25 via fastp, called clones via MiXCR and kept in-frame beta chains. Rows are combined by CDR3 protein, so each entry shows the most common genes and DNA. TCRdb, not the authors, supplied the V and J calls. The sample includes some 1 million distinct CDR3 sequences, with over 35% observed a single time. Approximately 20% of the sample goes to the ten largest clones.

Systemically healthy Caucasian individuals from Russia, some 36 in total and aged roughly 6 to 100 years, were included as donors. Approximately 9.3 milliliters of peripheral blood were collected from each donor into EDTA-treated Vacutainer tubes. Ficoll-Paque density-gradient centrifugation was used to isolate PBMCs, with at least 6.5 million obtained per sample. Trizol reagent was used to extract total RNA from PBMCs, with at least 5.5 micrograms per sample. Naive CD45RAhigh/CD27high T cell percentages were measured by flow cytometry on a PBMC aliquot from every donor. This clonotype has only one observation. Its antigen has not been determined. The input lacks base qualities; no much larger clone sits a single base away.

The sequenced sample was blood. The chain couples TRBV9 to TRBJ1-2, with 7 central nucleotides matching TRBD1. This receptor was taken from a woman in her fifties or sixties in good health. The DNA is as follows: TGTGCCAGCAGCGTACAGGGGGTCTATGGCTACACCTTC. This translates into CASSVQGVYGYTF. The CDR3 plus the reference TRBV9 and TRBJ1-2 genes for the other parts give the full variable domain: DSGVTQTPKHLITATGQRVTLRCSPRSGDLSVYWYQQSLDQGLQFLIQYYNGEERAKGNILERFSAQQFPDLHSELNLSSLELGDSALYFCASSVQGVYGYTFGSGTRLTVV.